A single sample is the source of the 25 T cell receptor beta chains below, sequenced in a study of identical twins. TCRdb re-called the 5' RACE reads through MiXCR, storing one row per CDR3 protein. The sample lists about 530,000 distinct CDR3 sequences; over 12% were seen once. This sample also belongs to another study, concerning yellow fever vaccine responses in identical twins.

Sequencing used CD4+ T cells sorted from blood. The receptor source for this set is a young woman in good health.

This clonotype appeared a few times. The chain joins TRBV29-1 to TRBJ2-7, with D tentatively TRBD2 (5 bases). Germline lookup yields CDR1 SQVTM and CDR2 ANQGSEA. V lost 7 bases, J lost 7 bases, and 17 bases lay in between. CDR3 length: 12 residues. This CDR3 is CSAITAGEEQYV. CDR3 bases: TGCAGCGCTATAACAGCCGGGGAAGAGCAGTACGTC.

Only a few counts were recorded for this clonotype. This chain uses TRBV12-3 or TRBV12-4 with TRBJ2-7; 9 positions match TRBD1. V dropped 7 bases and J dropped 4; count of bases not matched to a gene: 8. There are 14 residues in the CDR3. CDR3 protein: CASKKGTGNYEQYF. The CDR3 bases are TGTGCCAGCAAGAAGGGGACAGGGAATTACGAGCAGTACTTC.

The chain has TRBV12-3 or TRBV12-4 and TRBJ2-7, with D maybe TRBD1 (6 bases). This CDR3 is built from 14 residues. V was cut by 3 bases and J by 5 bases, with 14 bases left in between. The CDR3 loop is CASSFDRISDEQYF. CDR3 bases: TGTGCCAGCAGTTTCGACAGGATATCTGACGAGCAGTACTTC.

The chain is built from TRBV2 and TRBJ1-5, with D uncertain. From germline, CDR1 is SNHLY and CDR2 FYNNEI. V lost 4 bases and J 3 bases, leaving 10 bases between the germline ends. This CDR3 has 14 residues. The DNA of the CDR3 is TGTGCCAGCAGTGCAGAGAAGGTCAATCAGCCCCAGCATTTT. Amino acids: CASSAEKVNQPQHF.

This CDR3 reads CASSGGHSSYEQYF. The CDR3 DNA reads TGTGCCAGCAGCGGGGGACACAGCTCCTACGAGCAGTACTTC. The chain uses TRBV6-1 and TRBJ2-7; D is possibly TRBD1 or TRBD2 (6 bases each). V was clipped by 6 bases and J by 0 bases, with 12 bases between them. Germline V gene sequence: CDR1 MNHNS, CDR2 SASEGT. The CDR3 covers 14 residues.

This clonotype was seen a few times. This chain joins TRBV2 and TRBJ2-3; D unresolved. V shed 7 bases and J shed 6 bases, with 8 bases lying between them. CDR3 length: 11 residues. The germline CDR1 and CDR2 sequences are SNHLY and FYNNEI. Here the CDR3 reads CASKWSDTQYF. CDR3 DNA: TGTGCCAGCAAGTGGTCGGATACGCAGTATTTT.

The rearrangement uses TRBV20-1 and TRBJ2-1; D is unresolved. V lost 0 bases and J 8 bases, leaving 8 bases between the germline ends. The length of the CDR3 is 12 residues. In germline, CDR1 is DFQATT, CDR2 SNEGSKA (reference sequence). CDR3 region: CSARDGWDEQFF. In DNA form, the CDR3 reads TGCAGTGCTAGAGATGGGTGGGATGAGCAGTTCTTC.

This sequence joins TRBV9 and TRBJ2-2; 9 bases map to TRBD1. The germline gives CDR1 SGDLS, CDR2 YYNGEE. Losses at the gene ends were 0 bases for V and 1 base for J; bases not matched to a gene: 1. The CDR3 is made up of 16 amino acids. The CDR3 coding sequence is TGTGCCAGCAGCGTAGAGGGACAGGGGAACACCGGGGAGCTGTTTTTT. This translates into CASSVEGQGNTGELFF.

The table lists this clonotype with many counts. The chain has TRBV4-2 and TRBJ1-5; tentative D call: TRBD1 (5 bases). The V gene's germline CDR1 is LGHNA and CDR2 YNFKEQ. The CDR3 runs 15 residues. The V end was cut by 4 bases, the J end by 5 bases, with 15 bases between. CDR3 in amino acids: CASSLDRALDQPQHF. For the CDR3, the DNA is TGTGCCAGCAGCCTAGACAGAGCTTTGGATCAGCCCCAGCATTTT.

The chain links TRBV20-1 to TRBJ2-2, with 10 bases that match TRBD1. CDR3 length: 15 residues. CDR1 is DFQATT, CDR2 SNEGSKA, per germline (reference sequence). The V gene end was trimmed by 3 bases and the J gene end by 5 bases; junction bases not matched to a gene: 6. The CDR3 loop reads CSASSGTGETGELFF. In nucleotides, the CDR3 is TGCAGTGCTAGCTCCGGGACAGGGGAGACCGGGGAGCTGTTTTTT.

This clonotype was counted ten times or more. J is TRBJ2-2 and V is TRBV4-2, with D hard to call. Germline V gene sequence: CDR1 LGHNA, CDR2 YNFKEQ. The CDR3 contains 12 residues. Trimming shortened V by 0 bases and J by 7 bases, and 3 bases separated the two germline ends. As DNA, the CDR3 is TGTGCCAGCAGCCAAGACTACGGGGAGCTGTTTTTT. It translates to CASSQDYGELFF.

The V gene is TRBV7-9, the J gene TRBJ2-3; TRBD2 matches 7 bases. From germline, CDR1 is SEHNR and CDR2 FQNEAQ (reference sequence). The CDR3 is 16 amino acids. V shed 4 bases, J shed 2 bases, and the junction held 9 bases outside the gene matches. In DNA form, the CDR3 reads TGTGCCAGCAGCTCTGGACTAGGTTTCTACACAGATACGCAGTATTTT. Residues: CASSSGLGFYTDTQYF.

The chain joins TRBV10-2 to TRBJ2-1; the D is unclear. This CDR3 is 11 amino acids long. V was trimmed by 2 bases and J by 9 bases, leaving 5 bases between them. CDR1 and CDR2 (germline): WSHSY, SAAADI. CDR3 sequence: CASSESGEQFF. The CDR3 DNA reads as TGCGCCAGCAGTGAGAGTGGTGAGCAGTTCTTC.

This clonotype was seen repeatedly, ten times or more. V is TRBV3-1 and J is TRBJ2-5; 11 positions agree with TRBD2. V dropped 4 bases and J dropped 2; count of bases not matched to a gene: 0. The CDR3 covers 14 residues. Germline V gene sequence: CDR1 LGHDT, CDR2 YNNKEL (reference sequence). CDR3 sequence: CASSRTSGQETQYF. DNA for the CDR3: TGTGCCAGCAGCCGGACTAGCGGGCAAGAGACCCAGTACTTC.

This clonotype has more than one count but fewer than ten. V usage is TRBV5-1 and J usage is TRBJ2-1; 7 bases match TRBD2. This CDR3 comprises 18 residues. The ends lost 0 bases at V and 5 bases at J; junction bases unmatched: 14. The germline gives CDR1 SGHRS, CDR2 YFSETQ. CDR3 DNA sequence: TGCGCCAGCAGCTTGGTTGGCGGGAGAGGTTCACCGAACAATGAGCAGTTCTTC. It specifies CASSLVGGRGSPNNEQFF. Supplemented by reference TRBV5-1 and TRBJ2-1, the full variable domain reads KAGVTQTPRYLIKTRGQQVTLSCSPISGHRSVSWYQQTPGQGLQFLFEYFSETQRNKGNFPGRFSGRQFSNSRSEMNVSTLELGDSALYLCASSLVGGRGSPNNEQFFGPGTRLTVL.

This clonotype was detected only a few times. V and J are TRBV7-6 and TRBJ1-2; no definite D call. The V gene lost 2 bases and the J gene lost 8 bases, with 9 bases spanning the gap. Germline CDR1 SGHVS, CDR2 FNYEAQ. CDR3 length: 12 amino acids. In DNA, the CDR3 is TGTGCCAGCAGCTTAAGTGGCAGGGGCTACACCTTC. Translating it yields CASSLSGRGYTF.

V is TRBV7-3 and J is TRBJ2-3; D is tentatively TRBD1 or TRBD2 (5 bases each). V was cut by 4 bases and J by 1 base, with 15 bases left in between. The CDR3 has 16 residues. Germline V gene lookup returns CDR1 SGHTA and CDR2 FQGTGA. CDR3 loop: CASSSSARDGTDTQYF. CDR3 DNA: TGTGCCAGCAGCTCCTCAGCCCGGGACGGCACAGATACGCAGTATTTT.

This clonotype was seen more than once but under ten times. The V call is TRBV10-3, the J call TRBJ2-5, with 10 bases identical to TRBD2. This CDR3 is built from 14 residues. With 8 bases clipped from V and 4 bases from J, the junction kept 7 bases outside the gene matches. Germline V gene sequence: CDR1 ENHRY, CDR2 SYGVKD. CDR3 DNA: TGTGCCATCGGCCTAGCGGGGGAGAGAGAGACCCAGTACTTC. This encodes CAIGLAGERETQYF.

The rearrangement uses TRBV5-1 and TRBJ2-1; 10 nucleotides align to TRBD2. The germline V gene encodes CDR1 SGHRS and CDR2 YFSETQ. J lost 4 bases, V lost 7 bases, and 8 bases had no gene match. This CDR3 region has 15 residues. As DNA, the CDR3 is TGCGCCAGCTGCCAAATAGCGGGAGGTTACAATGAGCAGTTCTTC. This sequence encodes CASCQIAGGYNEQFF.

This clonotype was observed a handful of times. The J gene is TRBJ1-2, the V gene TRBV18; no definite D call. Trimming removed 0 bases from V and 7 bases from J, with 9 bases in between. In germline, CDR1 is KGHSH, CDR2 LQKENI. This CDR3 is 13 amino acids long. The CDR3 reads CASSPPNPIGYTF. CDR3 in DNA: TGTGCCAGCTCACCACCGAACCCTATTGGCTACACCTTC.

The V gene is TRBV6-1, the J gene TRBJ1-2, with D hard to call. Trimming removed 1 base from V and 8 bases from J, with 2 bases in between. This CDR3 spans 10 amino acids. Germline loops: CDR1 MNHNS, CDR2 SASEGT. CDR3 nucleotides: TGTGCCAGCAGTGAAGGCGGCTACACCTTC. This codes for CASSEGGYTF.

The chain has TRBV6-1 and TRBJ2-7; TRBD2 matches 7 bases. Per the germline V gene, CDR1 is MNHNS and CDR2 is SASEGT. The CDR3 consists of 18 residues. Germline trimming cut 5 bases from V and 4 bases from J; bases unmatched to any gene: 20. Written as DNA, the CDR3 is TGTGCCAGCAGTAAGGCCCACACTAGCGACACGATGGGGTACGAGCAGTACTTC. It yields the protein CASSKAHTSDTMGYEQYF.

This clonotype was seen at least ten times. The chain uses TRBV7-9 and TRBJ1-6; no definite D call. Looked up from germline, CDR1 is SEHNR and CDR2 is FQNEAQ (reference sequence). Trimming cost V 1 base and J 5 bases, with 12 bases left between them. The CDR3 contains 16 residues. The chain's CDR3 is CASSLVEKWNNSPLHF. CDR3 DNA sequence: TGTGCCAGCAGCTTAGTCGAGAAGTGGAATAATTCACCCCTCCACTTT.

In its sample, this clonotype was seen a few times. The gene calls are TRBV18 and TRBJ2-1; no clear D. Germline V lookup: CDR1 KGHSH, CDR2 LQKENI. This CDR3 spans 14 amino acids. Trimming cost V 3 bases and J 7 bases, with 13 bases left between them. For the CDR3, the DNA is TGTGCCAGCTCACCTCGGCAGGCCTCGAATGAGCAGTTCTTC. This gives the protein CASSPRQASNEQFF.

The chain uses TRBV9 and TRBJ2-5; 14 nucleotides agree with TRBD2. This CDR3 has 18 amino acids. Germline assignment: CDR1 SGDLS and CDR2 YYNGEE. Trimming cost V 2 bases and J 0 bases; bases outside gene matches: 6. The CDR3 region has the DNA TGTGCCAGCAGCGTCGGGACTAGCGGGAGAGGGTACCAAGAGACCCAGTACTTC. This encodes CASSVGTSGRGYQETQYF. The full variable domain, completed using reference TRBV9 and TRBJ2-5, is DSGVTQTPKHLITATGQRVTLRCSPRSGDLSVYWYQQSLDQGLQFLIQYYNGEERAKGNILERFSAQQFPDLHSELNLSSLELGDSALYFCASSVGTSGRGYQETQYFGPGTRLLVL.